These T cell receptor beta chains were read from a single sample in a study of shared clonotypes between healthy human individuals. Clones were sequenced by immunoSEQ multiplex PCR, and TCRdb holds only the in-frame ones, with some missing. Here the sample spans more than 150,000 clones, approximately 60% being singletons. Material for sequencing was memory CD4+ T cells sorted from blood. These receptors all stem from a man in his thirties or forties in good health. Both conserved end residues are part of each CDR3. D genes are given only for firm matches. Some rows mark clone size as missing; the rest say once, few, many or name a class of expanded clone.

TRBJ2-7 | - | TRBD2 | TRBV5-5 | TGTGCCAGCACCCCTCGCACTAGCGGCCTCTACGAGCAGTACTTC | CASTPRTSGLYEQYF
TRBJ2-5 | - | - | TRBV7-2 | TGTGCCAGCAGCTTAGCTAGCGGTCAAGAGACCCAGTACTTC | CASSLASGQETQYF
TRBJ2-3 | once | - | TRBV7-7 | TGTGCCAGCAGCTTAGGATTGGGGGGTGGAACAGATACGCAGTATTTT | CASSLGLGGGTDTQYF
TRBJ2-5 | once | - | TRBV5-1 | TGCGCCAGCAGCGCGACTACCCAGAGGAGGACCCAGTACTTC | CASSATTQRRTQYF
TRBJ2-7 | - | TRBD1 | TRBV6-1 | TGTGCCAGCTCCGGACAGGGCCCTCCCTACGAGCAGTACTTC | CASSGQGPPYEQYF
TRBJ2-7 | - | - | TRBV7-3 | TGTGCCAGCCGCGGGACCGCACTAAGCTTAATCTTCGAGCAGTACTTC | CASRGTALSLIFEQYF
TRBJ2-7 | - | - | TRBV6-5 | TGTGCCAGCAGTTACCAGCCTAGCGCATCCTACGAGCAGTACTTC | CASSYQPSASYEQYF
TRBJ2-1 | - | - | TRBV9 | TGTGCCAGCAGCGTAGGGGCCGGGGGAGCTCCCTCCTACAATGAGCAGTTCTTC | CASSVGAGGAPSYNEQFF
TRBJ2-1 | - | - | TRBV10-2 | TGCGCCAGCAGTGAGACTAGGCGACCGGACGATGAGCAGTTCTTC | CASSETRRPDDEQFF
TRBJ2-1 | few | - | TRBV28 | TGTGCCAGCAGTTCCCCAGCCTGGTCAGGGTACAATGAGCAGTTCTTC | CASSSPAWSGYNEQFF
TRBJ2-5 | - | TRBD2 | TRBV7-9 | TGTGCCAGCAGCCCGGGGGGGGCATGGGAGACCCAGTACTTC | CASSPGGAWETQYF
TRBJ1-3 | - | - | TRBV7-2 | TGTGCCAGCAGCTCAGGACAGAAGAGAAACACCATATATTTT | CASSSGQKRNTIYF
TRBJ2-3 | - | TRBD2 | TRBV10-1 | TGCGCCAGCAGTGATAGCGGGAGTAGCACAGATACGCAGTATTTT | CASSDSGSSTDTQYF
TRBJ2-3 | - | - | TRBV5-1 | TGCGCCAGCGCCCCCGGGGTGGGTCCAGATACGCAGTATTTT | CASAPGVGPDTQYF
TRBJ1-2 | - | - | TRBV11-2 | TGTGCCAGCAGCCCAACAGGGATCGCTGTCTATGGCTACACCTTC | CASSPTGIAVYGYTF
TRBJ2-7 | few | - | TRBV6-1 | TGTGCCAGCAGCCTATCGGGAGCATCCTACGAGCAGTACTTC | CASSLSGASYEQYF
TRBJ2-3 | few | - | TRBV6-4 | TGTGCCAGCAGTCCAACCGGGGCGAAACCAGATACGCAGTATTTT | CASSPTGAKPDTQYF
TRBJ2-3 | - | - | TRBV11-3 | TGTGCCAGCAGCCCTAGGTTGACCACAGATACGCAGTATTTT | CASSPRLTTDTQYF
TRBJ2-5 | - | - | TRBV29-1 | TGCAGCGGAGCCGGCCCAGAGACCCAGTACTTC | CSGAGPETQYF
TRBJ1-3 | once | - | TRBV28 | TGTGCCACGGGGGTGGGGGCTCCTGGAAACACCATATATTTT | CATGVGAPGNTIYF
TRBJ2-3 | - | TRBD1 | TRBV5-1 | TGCGCCAGCAGCCCCCCCGGACAGGGGGACACAGATACGCAGTATTTT | CASSPPGQGDTDTQYF
TRBJ2-1 | once | - | TRBV29-1 | TGCAGCGTTCTCCAGACCCGATCCTACAATGAGCAGTTCTTC | CSVLQTRSYNEQFF
TRBJ2-5 | - | TRBD1 | TRBV14 | TGTGCCAGCAGCCAAGTATCGGACAGGGGAAGTAAAGAGACCCAGTACTTC | CASSQVSDRGSKETQYF
TRBJ2-3 | - | - | TRBV5-1 | TGCGCCAGCAGCTCAGAGACTCCAAGCACAGATACGCAGTATTTT | CASSSETPSTDTQYF
TRBJ1-2 | - | - | TRBV19 | TGTGCCAGTAGTATATCGTTCAGGGAGGACTACGGCTACACCTTC | CASSISFREDYGYTF
TRBJ2-2 | - | - | TRBV5-6 | TGTGCCAGCAGCCTATGGGGGTATTTAACCGGGGAGCTGTTTTTT | CASSLWGYLTGELFF
TRBJ2-1 | - | - | TRBV11-3 | TGTGCCAGCAGCCGGGAACACAATGAGCAGTTCTTC | CASSREHNEQFF
TRBJ1-5 | - | - | TRBV5-5 | TGTGCCAGCAGCCGGGAAGTAAGTCAGCCCCAGCATTTT | CASSREVSQPQHF
TRBJ2-1 | - | - | TRBV5-4 | TGTGCCAGCAGCAGGACACAGTTCTACAATGAGCAGTTCTTC | CASSRTQFYNEQFF
TRBJ2-1 | - | - | TRBV6-1 | TGTGCCAGCAGTGTAGGGGCCCTCTACAATGAGCAGTTCTTC | CASSVGALYNEQFF
TRBJ1-5 | - | - | TRBV28 | TGTGCCAGCGGTTGGAGGGGTATCGGTCAGCCCCAGCATTTT | CASGWRGIGQPQHF
TRBJ2-1 | - | TRBD1 | TRBV28 | TGTGCCAGCAGTCGACAGGGCCCCTACAATGAGCAGTTCTTC | CASSRQGPYNEQFF
TRBJ2-1 | few | - | TRBV6-4 | TGTGCCAGCAGTGCGAAGTGGGATGATGAGCAGTTCTTC | CASSAKWDDEQFF
TRBJ2-7 | - | - | TRBV30 | TGTGCCTGGAAACACAATGTCCACGAGCAGTACTTC | CAWKHNVHEQYF
TRBJ1-1 | - | - | TRBV11-2 | TGTGCCAGCAGACGTGCGAACACTGAAGCTTTCTTT | CASRRANTEAFF
TRBJ2-2 | few | - | TRBV5-1 | TGCGCCAGCAGCTTGACCGCGGGAAAGGCCGGGGAGCTGTTTTTT | CASSLTAGKAGELFF
TRBJ2-7 | - | TRBD2 | TRBV6-1 | TGTGCCAGCACCTGGGACTATATTTACGAGCAGTACTTC | CASTWDYIYEQYF
TRBJ2-5 | - | TRBD1 | TRBV19 | TGTGCCAGTAGTATGGACAGGGTTACGAAGACCCAGTACTTC | CASSMDRVTKTQYF
TRBJ1-1 | few | - | TRBV18 | TGTGCCAGCTCACCAAGTGGCGGGGATCAACAAGCTTTCTTT | CASSPSGGDQQAFF
TRBJ2-7 | - | - | TRBV29-1 | TGCAGCGTCGCGGGACAGCCAATCTACGAGCAGTACTTC | CSVAGQPIYEQYF
TRBJ2-5 | - | - | TRBV7-2 | TGTGCCAGCACATTACAGGGTGGCCAAGAGACCCAGTACTTC | CASTLQGGQETQYF
TRBJ2-7 | - | - | TRBV6-5 | TGTGCCAGCAGTTGGGGACACGAGCAGTACTTC | CASSWGHEQYF
TRBJ1-2 | - | - | TRBV9 | TGTGCCAGCAGTACTGACAGGAACTATGGCTACACCTTC | CASSTDRNYGYTF
TRBJ1-2 | - | - | TRBV5-1 | TGCGCCAGCAGCTTGTTACCAGGGGAAGGCGGCTACACCTTC | CASSLLPGEGGYTF
TRBJ2-3 | - | TRBD2 | TRBV7-8 | TGTGCCAGCAGACTAGGATCGGGGGGACTAGCGGGCCCAGATACGCAGTATTTT | CASRLGSGGLAGPDTQYF